What follows are 29 T cell receptor beta chains derived from one specimen sequenced in a study of cytomegalovirus exposure and HLA in healthy donors. 60 Vbeta and 13 Jbeta primers were used in PCR. Using immunoSEQ multiplex PCR, the repertoire was profiled, and TCRdb retains in-frame clones only, with some absent. The sample has around 120,000 clones; 75% to 85% are singletons. Sequenced input: PBMCs. These receptors were obtained from a woman aged 45-65 years in good health and CMV-seropositive.

The rearrangement links TRBV5-6 to TRBJ2-5, with TRBD1 identical over 9 bases. Germline CDR1 reads SGHDT; CDR2 reads YYEEEE. CDR3 length: 15 amino acids. V was pared by 1 base and J by 8 bases, with 9 bases of the junction left unmatched. CDR3 protein: CASSLQGQGGDTQYF. The CDR3 region has the DNA TGTGCCAGCAGCTTGCAGGGACAGGGAGGGGACACCCAGTACTTC.

This chain's CDR3 is CATGTSQETQYF. The CDR3 DNA follows: TGTGCCACAGGGACTAGCCAAGAGACCCAGTACTTC. The rearrangement links TRBV2 to TRBJ2-5, with 8 bases aligning to TRBD2. CDR1 is SNHLY, CDR2 FYNNEI, per germline. Germline trimming cut 10 bases from V and 1 base from J; bases unmatched to any gene: 2. The CDR3 is made up of 12 amino acids.

This chain connects TRBV10-3 to TRBJ2-6, with TRBD2 as a possible D gene (5 bases). Germline V lookup: CDR1 ENHRY, CDR2 SYGVKD. The CDR3 totals 14 residues. V was clipped by 6 bases and J by 3 bases, with 9 bases between them. The CDR3 protein is CAISRGYGANVLTF. In DNA, the CDR3 is TGTGCCATCAGCCGGGGATATGGGGCCAACGTCCTGACTTTC.

The chain has TRBV7-3 and TRBJ2-1; TRBD2 is a possible D gene (5 bases). The CDR3 runs to 14 residues. The germline V gene encodes CDR1 SGHTA and CDR2 FQGTGA. Trimming pared 6 bases from V and 4 bases from J, leaving 13 bases between. The CDR3 loop is CASSRNGVYNEQFF. For the CDR3, the DNA is TGTGCCAGCAGTCGCAACGGGGTATACAATGAGCAGTTCTTC.

The chain recombines TRBV30 with TRBJ2-7, with 9 bases lining up with TRBD1. The V segment lost 3 bases and the J segment 0 bases; nucleotides outside the gene matches: 9. The CDR3 spans 16 residues. Germline values: CDR1 GTSNPN, CDR2 SVGIG (reference sequence). In DNA, the CDR3 is TGTGCCTGGAGCGTCCGGGGACAGGGAGTCTCCTACGAGCAGTACTTC. It specifies CAWSVRGQGVSYEQYF.

V gene TRBV30 combines with J gene TRBJ2-7; 7 bases fit TRBD1. CDR1 GTSNPN and CDR2 SVGIG come from the germline V gene (reference sequence). This CDR3 has 12 amino acids. V dropped 5 bases and J dropped 4; count of bases not matched to a gene: 5. CDR3 sequence reads: CAWAQGRYEQYF. Here the CDR3 DNA reads TGTGCCTGGGCACAGGGGCGGTACGAGCAGTACTTC.

The V call is TRBV19, the J call TRBJ1-2, with 8 positions matching TRBD1. This CDR3 comprises 14 residues. V lost 9 bases to trimming and J lost 2 bases; unmatched junction nucleotides: 8. Per germline, CDR1 LNHDA and CDR2 SQIVND (reference sequence). The CDR3 sequence is CASRETGANYGYTF. The CDR3 DNA is TGTGCCAGCAGGGAGACAGGGGCCAACTATGGCTACACCTTC.

This clone was detected only a few times. The chain is built from TRBV5-1 and TRBJ1-1; 7 nucleotides align to TRBD1. The trim removed 3 bases at V and 2 bases at J, leaving 10 bases unmatched. CDR1 and CDR2 from the germline V gene are SGHRS and YFSETQ. This CDR3 is built from 16 residues. The CDR3 here is CASSSDPDRQNTEAFF. In nucleotides, the CDR3 is TGCGCCAGCAGCTCGGACCCGGACAGGCAAAACACTGAAGCTTTCTTT.

This clone has only a few counts. The chain is built from TRBV9 and TRBJ2-1, with 13 bases matching TRBD2. The germline gives CDR1 SGDLS, CDR2 YYNGEE. This CDR3 is 14 amino acids long. Trimming removed 4 bases from V and 9 bases from J; junction bases left unmatched: 4. CDR3 nucleotide sequence: TGTGCCAGCAGCCCGGGACTAGCGGGACGTGAGCAGTTCTTC. It translates to CASSPGLAGREQFF.

The rearrangement links TRBV5-5 to TRBJ1-2; D possibly corresponds to TRBD1 (6 bases). Trimming cost V 0 bases and J 2 bases, with 8 bases left between them. The CDR3 is made up of 14 amino acids. Per germline, CDR1 SGHKS and CDR2 YYEKEE (reference sequence). The CDR3 here is CASSLGTANYGYTF. The DNA for the CDR3 is TGTGCCAGCAGCTTGGGGACAGCAAACTATGGCTACACCTTC.

This chain uses TRBV4-2 with TRBJ2-7, with 7 bases aligning to TRBD1. The CDR3 sequence is 15 residues long. The germline V gene has CDR1 LGHNA and CDR2 YNFKEQ. V was clipped by 4 bases and J by 3 bases; unmatched bases: 9. CDR3 coding DNA: TGTGCCAGCAGCCTCACCCCGGGACAGAGCTACGAGCAGTACTTC. This translates into CASSLTPGQSYEQYF.

This clone was seen a handful of times. This chain links TRBV5-1 with TRBJ1-4, with a tentative D call TRBD1 (5 bases). Germline lookup yields CDR1 SGHRS and CDR2 YFSETQ. Between the trimmed V and J ends, which lost 7 bases and 7 bases, there was a span of 14 bases. This CDR3 is built from 13 residues. The DNA for the CDR3 is TGCGCCAGCTCGCAGACAGTTGGTGAAAAACTGTTTTTT. Its translation: CASSQTVGEKLFF.

The V gene is TRBV5-1, the J gene TRBJ2-5, with D uncertain. The CDR3 runs 14 residues. V lost 5 bases to trimming and J lost 5 bases, with 16 bases between them. In germline, CDR1 is SGHRS, CDR2 YFSETQ. CDR3 nucleotides: TGCGCCAGCAGGCCCGGATCGCCCAGGGAGACCCAGTACTTC. Translating it yields CASRPGSPRETQYF.

The genes are TRBV7-2 and TRBJ2-4; D may be TRBD2 (6 bases). The V gene's germline CDR1 is SGHTA and CDR2 FQGNSA. Trimming pared 8 bases from V and 8 bases from J, leaving 19 bases between. The CDR3 extends over 14 amino acids. The CDR3 reads CASGRTHSGDIQYF. CDR3 coding DNA: TGTGCCAGCGGACGGACCCATTCGGGGGACATTCAGTACTTC.

The V call is TRBV18, the J call TRBJ1-1; D unclear. V gave up 0 bases and J gave up 3 bases, with 8 bases separating them. The V gene's germline CDR1 is KGHSH and CDR2 LQKENI. The CDR3 totals 14 residues. CDR3 sequence: CASSPPRAYTEAFF. The CDR3 DNA follows: TGTGCCAGCTCACCACCGCGGGCTTACACTGAAGCTTTCTTT.

V usage is TRBV5-1 and J usage is TRBJ1-3, with TRBD1 matching over 11 bases. The germline gives CDR1 SGHRS, CDR2 YFSETQ. The CDR3 runs to 15 residues. Trimming cost V 4 bases and J 8 bases; bases outside gene matches: 8. Here the CDR3 reads CASSKIGQGADTIYF. The CDR3 bases are TGCGCCAGCAGCAAGATTGGACAGGGGGCGGACACCATATATTTT.

The V gene is TRBV5-1, the J gene TRBJ1-2; the D gene is possibly TRBD1 (5 bases). This CDR3 contains 13 residues. The germline V gene has CDR1 SGHRS and CDR2 YFSETQ. V lost 3 bases, J lost 8 bases, and 14 bases lay in between. The CDR3 DNA follows: TGCGCCAGCAGCTCGGGTCCCCCAGGGGGCTACACCTTC. Encoded protein: CASSSGPPGGYTF. Full variable domain (missing parts from reference TRBV5-1 and TRBJ1-2): KAGVTQTPRYLIKTRGQQVTLSCSPISGHRSVSWYQQTPGQGLQFLFEYFSETQRNKGNFPGRFSGRQFSNSRSEMNVSTLELGDSALYLCASSSGPPGGYTFGSGTRLTVV.

The V call is TRBV2, the J call TRBJ2-6, with TRBD1 matching over 8 bases. The CDR3 sequence is 18 residues long. The V and J ends lost 2 bases and 0 bases, in that order; junction bases with no gene match: 6. CDR1 and CDR2 from the germline V gene are SNHLY and FYNNEI. Here the CDR3 reads CASSERGRGPSGANVLTF. In DNA form, the CDR3 reads TGTGCCAGCAGTGAACGTGGCAGGGGGCCCTCTGGGGCCAACGTCCTGACTTTC.

The rearrangement joins TRBV5-1 to TRBJ2-5; TRBD2 aligns across 11 bases. The germline V gene encodes CDR1 SGHRS and CDR2 YFSETQ. V lost 6 bases to trimming and J lost 2 bases; unmatched junction nucleotides: 6. The CDR3 is 15 residues long. CDR3 residues: CASTPLAGVQETQYF. Here the CDR3 DNA reads TGCGCCAGCACCCCACTAGCGGGGGTTCAAGAGACCCAGTACTTC.

This chain connects TRBV5-1 to TRBJ2-1, with 16 bases matching TRBD2. V lost 3 bases and J lost 4; bases outside the gene matches: 7. Germline V CDR1 and CDR2: SGHRS, YFSETQ. This CDR3 spans 18 amino acids. The CDR3 spells CASSSGLAGGSSYNEQFF. The CDR3 nucleotides read TGCGCCAGCAGCTCGGGACTAGCGGGAGGGTCGTCGTACAATGAGCAGTTCTTC.

This chain connects TRBV2 to TRBJ2-1, with 10 nucleotides matching TRBD2. CDR1 and CDR2 (germline): SNHLY, FYNNEI. Germline trimming cut 7 bases from V and 8 bases from J; bases unmatched to any gene: 14. This CDR3 contains 16 residues. CDR3: CASTSKTGLAYDEQFF. DNA for the CDR3: TGTGCCAGCACCTCGAAGACGGGACTAGCGTACGATGAGCAGTTCTTC.

The chain combines TRBV2 with TRBJ2-7; 9 nucleotides match TRBD2. Trimming took 1 base from V and 7 from J; bases not matched to a gene: 8. CDR1 SNHLY and CDR2 FYNNEI come from the germline V gene. The length of the CDR3 is 15 residues. CDR3 protein: CASSEVIAGVREQYF. CDR3 in DNA: TGTGCCAGCAGTGAAGTTATAGCGGGAGTAAGGGAGCAGTACTTC.

The chain couples TRBV10-3 to TRBJ1-2; D is uncertain. Trimming took 10 bases from V and 3 from J, leaving 9 bases between them. CDR1 is ENHRY, CDR2 SYGVKD, per germline. The CDR3 extends over 11 amino acids. CDR3 DNA sequence: TGTGCCACCCCGGCGGACTATGGCTACACCTTC. It translates to CATPADYGYTF.

The chain has TRBV30 and TRBJ2-1; D possibly corresponds to TRBD2 (6 bases). Germline values: CDR1 GTSNPN, CDR2 SVGIG (reference sequence). This CDR3 is built from 14 residues. V lost 2 bases to trimming and J lost 8 bases, with 16 bases between them. CDR3: CAWSRAGIRDEQFF. Here the CDR3 DNA reads TGTGCCTGGAGTAGGGCGGGAATTAGGGATGAGCAGTTCTTC.

This clone was counted between two and nine times. The genes are TRBV6-1 and TRBJ1-5; D gene unclear. The CDR3 is 15 amino acids. CDR1 MNHNS and CDR2 SASEGT come from the germline V gene. Between the trimmed V and J ends, which lost 7 bases and 0 bases, there was a span of 13 bases. The CDR3 nucleotides read TGTGCCAGCACCCTTTGGGAGAATAGCAATCAGCCCCAGCATTTT. Amino acids: CASTLWENSNQPQHF.

The J gene is TRBJ2-3, the V gene TRBV30; tentative D call: TRBD2 (6 bases). From germline, CDR1 is GTSNPN and CDR2 SVGIG (reference sequence). CDR3 length equals 14 residues. V lost 4 bases, J lost 4 bases, and 15 bases lay in between. CDR3 in DNA: TGTGCCTGGACAATCTCACGCGGGGCAGATACGCAGTATTTT. It yields the protein CAWTISRGADTQYF.

The V call is TRBV7-6, the J call TRBJ1-1; D is possibly TRBD1 (5 bases). The CDR3 is 14 amino acids. The V gene lost 5 bases and the J gene lost 8 bases, with 18 bases spanning the gap. CDR1 SGHVS and CDR2 FNYEAQ come from the germline V gene. The CDR3 DNA is TGTGCCAGCAGCCCCATTAAGGGGATCGGGGAAGCTTTCTTT. It encodes CASSPIKGIGEAFF.

This clone was found once. This chain joins TRBV9 and TRBJ2-7; tentative D call: TRBD2 (6 bases). V gave up 2 bases and J gave up 4 bases, with 13 bases separating them. The germline gives CDR1 SGDLS, CDR2 YYNGEE. This CDR3 spans 14 amino acids. DNA for the CDR3: TGTGCCAGCAGCGTCGAGGGAGGTCCGTACGAGCAGTACTTC. Amino acid sequence: CASSVEGGPYEQYF.

The J gene is TRBJ1-5, the V gene TRBV18; D is ambiguous. The germline V gene has CDR1 KGHSH and CDR2 LQKENI. With 5 bases removed from V and 0 bases from J, the gap between germline ends came to 11 bases. The CDR3 is 15 residues long. The CDR3 sequence: CASSTPGPSNQPQHF. CDR3 nucleotide sequence: TGTGCCAGCTCAACCCCTGGCCCTAGCAATCAGCCCCAGCATTTT.